The rows below give T cell receptor beta chains drawn from one sample of a study of Graves' ophthalmopathy and Graves' hyperthyroidism. TCRdb used MiXCR to reprocess the multiplex PCR reads, holding one entry per CDR3 protein. In the table there are about 400,000 distinct CDR3 sequences, about 17% of which are singletons. Sequencing input: peripheral blood. These receptors were taken from a woman under 30 with Graves' ophthalmopathy. Both conserved end residues are part of each CDR3. Each record gives: V gene, J gene, D gene, clone size, CDR3 DNA, CDR3 protein. A D gene is named only where the DNA matches it firmly. Only some rows state a clone size, as once, few, many or a class for expanded clones.

v_call: TRBV3-1; j_call: TRBJ1-1; d_call: TRBD1; clone_size: many; cdr3_nt: TGTGCCAGCAGCCGAACCCGGACAGGGGTTACTGAAGCTTTCTTT; cdr3_aa: CASSRTRTGVTEAFF
v_call: TRBV6-5; j_call: TRBJ1-5; d_call: NA; clone_size: many; cdr3_nt: TGTGCCAGCAGCTCCGAGAGGATGGGCAATCAGCCCCAGCATTTT; cdr3_aa: CASSSERMGNQPQHF
v_call: TRBV19; j_call: TRBJ1-1; d_call: NA; clone_size: many; cdr3_nt: TGTGCCAGTAAGCGGAGCGGACCCACGATGAACACTGAAGCTTTCTTT; cdr3_aa: CASKRSGPTMNTEAFF
v_call: TRBV6-5; j_call: TRBJ2-5; d_call: TRBD1; clone_size: many; cdr3_nt: TGTGCCAGCAGTTATTCCGGGACAGTAGAGACCCAGTACTTC; cdr3_aa: CASSYSGTVETQYF
v_call: TRBV30; j_call: TRBJ1-1; d_call: NA; clone_size: many; cdr3_nt: TGTGCCTGGAGTCCCTCAGGGAGCGGGGAAGCTTTCTTT; cdr3_aa: CAWSPSGSGEAFF
v_call: TRBV27; j_call: TRBJ1-1; d_call: NA; clone_size: many; cdr3_nt: TGTGCCAGCAGCAAAGGCCCCGGCACTGAAGCTTTCTTT; cdr3_aa: CASSKGPGTEAFF
v_call: TRBV9; j_call: TRBJ1-6; d_call: NA; clone_size: many; cdr3_nt: TGTGCCAGCAGCGTAGGGTCTGGATCACCCCTCCACTTT; cdr3_aa: CASSVGSGSPLHF
v_call: TRBV7-2; j_call: TRBJ1-1; d_call: TRBD1; clone_size: many; cdr3_nt: TGTGCCAGCAGCTCGCGACAGGGGACGACTGAAGCTTTCTTT; cdr3_aa: CASSSRQGTTEAFF
v_call: TRBV27; j_call: TRBJ1-1; d_call: NA; clone_size: many; cdr3_nt: TGTGCCAGCAGTGCCGTAAGGCGGTGGGGGAACACTGAAGCTTTCTTT; cdr3_aa: CASSAVRRWGNTEAFF
v_call: TRBV29-1; j_call: TRBJ1-1; d_call: NA; clone_size: many; cdr3_nt: TGCAGCGTTCAGGGTAGGGGCACTGAAGCTTTCTTT; cdr3_aa: CSVQGRGTEAFF
v_call: TRBV29-1; j_call: TRBJ2-7; d_call: TRBD2; clone_size: many; cdr3_nt: TGCAGCGTTGTTCTGACTAGCGGGGGATACGAGCAGTACTTC; cdr3_aa: CSVVLTSGGYEQYF
v_call: TRBV5-1; j_call: TRBJ2-3; d_call: TRBD1; clone_size: many; cdr3_nt: TGCGCCAGCAGCTTGTACCCAGGGGGCGTTAGCACAGATACGCAGTATTTT; cdr3_aa: CASSLYPGGVSTDTQYF
v_call: TRBV4-2; j_call: TRBJ1-1; d_call: NA; clone_size: many; cdr3_nt: TGTGCCAGCAGCCAACCGAACACTGAAGCTTTCTTT; cdr3_aa: CASSQPNTEAFF
v_call: TRBV6-2/TRBV6-3; j_call: TRBJ1-2; d_call: TRBD1; clone_size: many; cdr3_nt: TGTGCCAGCAGCCCCGGGACAGGCCCTAACTATGGCTACACCTTC; cdr3_aa: CASSPGTGPNYGYTF
v_call: TRBV11-2; j_call: TRBJ2-7; d_call: NA; clone_size: many; cdr3_nt: TGTGCCAGCAGCCCGTCGGGCGAGAGGGTGGGGGAGCAGTACTTC; cdr3_aa: CASSPSGERVGEQYF
v_call: TRBV10-2; j_call: TRBJ2-2; d_call: TRBD1; clone_size: NA; cdr3_nt: TGCGCCAGCAGTGAGATCAAGCCCGGGACAGGGGATACCGGGGAGCTGTTTTTT; cdr3_aa: CASSEIKPGTGDTGELFF
v_call: TRBV20-1; j_call: TRBJ2-7; d_call: NA; clone_size: many; cdr3_nt: TGCAGTGCTAGTCACGCGGGAACCTCCTCCTACGAGCAGTACTTC; cdr3_aa: CSASHAGTSSYEQYF
v_call: TRBV28; j_call: TRBJ2-7; d_call: NA; clone_size: many; cdr3_nt: TGTGCCACTCGGGACTCCAGCGGGCCCTACGAGCAGTACTTC; cdr3_aa: CATRDSSGPYEQYF
v_call: TRBV4-1; j_call: TRBJ1-5; d_call: NA; clone_size: many; cdr3_nt: TGCGCCAGCAGCCTCCTACAGGGTAGCAATCAGCCCCAGCATTTT; cdr3_aa: CASSLLQGSNQPQHF
v_call: TRBV6-5; j_call: TRBJ1-2; d_call: NA; clone_size: many; cdr3_nt: TGTGCCAGCAGAGCTAGACTTGGTGGCTACACCTTC; cdr3_aa: CASRARLGGYTF
v_call: TRBV6-2/TRBV6-3; j_call: TRBJ2-7; d_call: TRBD2; clone_size: medium-sized; cdr3_nt: TGTGCCAGCAGCCCCTCTCGGACTAGCGGGTCTCCCTACGAGCAGTACTTC; cdr3_aa: CASSPSRTSGSPYEQYF
v_call: TRBV19; j_call: TRBJ1-1; d_call: NA; clone_size: many; cdr3_nt: TGTGCCAGTAGTATATTGGGACCGAACACTGAAGCTTTCTTT; cdr3_aa: CASSILGPNTEAFF
v_call: TRBV12-3/TRBV12-4; j_call: TRBJ2-4; d_call: TRBD1; clone_size: few; cdr3_nt: TGTGCCAGCAGCCGACAGGGTGGCCAAAACATTCAGTACTTC; cdr3_aa: CASSRQGGQNIQYF
v_call: TRBV11-2; j_call: TRBJ2-7; d_call: NA; clone_size: NA; cdr3_nt: TGTGCCAGCAGCTTTAGTCCCGGGGCAGGGGACTATTCCTACGAGCAGTACTTC; cdr3_aa: CASSFSPGAGDYSYEQYF
v_call: TRBV18; j_call: TRBJ2-7; d_call: NA; clone_size: NA; cdr3_nt: TGTGCCAGCCCACCTACGGGGGCCTACGAGCAGTACTTC; cdr3_aa: CASPPTGAYEQYF